These 32 T cell receptor beta chains share one sample of origin, sequenced in a study of blood T cell repertoires in COVID-19. TCRdb's table, derived via immunoSEQ multiplex PCR, lists solely in-frame clones and lacks some. This table has around 230,000 clones, roughly 90% appearing once. The sample consisted of PBMCs or T cells enriched from blood (not recorded which). The receptor source for this set is a woman aged 25 to 39 with acute COVID-19.

CDR3 DNA sequence: TGTGCCAGTAGTATCGACTTCGGGACAGCCTCCTACGAGCAGTACTTC. It is translated as CASSIDFGTASYEQYF. The gene calls are TRBV19 and TRBJ2-7; TRBD1 matches 7 bases. Losses at the gene ends were 3 bases for V and 0 bases for J; bases not matched to a gene: 8. This CDR3 contains 16 residues. Germline CDR1 and CDR2: LNHDA and SQIVND (reference sequence).

This chain uses TRBV10-3 with TRBJ2-7, with 7 bases identical to TRBD1. The CDR3 contains 14 residues. J gave up 3 bases and V 10 bases, and 12 bases lay outside the gene matches. The germline V gene encodes CDR1 ENHRY and CDR2 SYGVKD. The CDR3 DNA reads TGTGCCAGCCAATATAGGACAGGTGACTACGAGCAGTACTTC. It encodes CASQYRTGDYEQYF.

V and J are TRBV7-2 and TRBJ1-2; 9 positions agree with TRBD1. The CDR3 covers 16 residues. J lost 7 bases, V lost 5 bases, and 14 bases had no gene match. Germline values: CDR1 SGHTA, CDR2 FQGNSA. The CDR3: CASSNLQGALTFGYTF. CDR3 coding DNA: TGTGCCAGCAGCAATCTACAGGGGGCGCTGACTTTTGGCTACACCTTC.

The chain joins TRBV4-1 to TRBJ1-2; possibly TRBD1 for D (6 bases). V lost 0 bases to trimming and J lost 2 bases, with 10 bases between them. The CDR3 loop spans 15 amino acids. Germline-derived CDR1 and CDR2 are MGHRA and YSYEKL. CDR3 loop: CASSQDPDRNYGYTF. CDR3 nucleotides: TGCGCCAGCAGCCAAGATCCGGACAGAAACTATGGCTACACCTTC.

The J gene is TRBJ1-1, the V gene TRBV19; D is undetermined. The CDR3 consists of 15 residues. In germline, CDR1 is LNHDA, CDR2 SQIVND (reference sequence). Trimming took 6 bases from V and 1 from J, leaving 15 bases between them. This CDR3 is CASSRGRPTNTEAFF. Here the CDR3 DNA reads TGTGCCAGTAGCCGGGGTAGACCTACGAACACTGAAGCTTTCTTT. Combining the CDR3 with reference TRBV19 and TRBJ1-1 gives the whole variable domain DGGITQSPKYLFRKEGQNVTLSCEQNLNHDAMYWYRQDPGQGLRLIYYSQIVNDFQKGDIAEGYSVSREKKESFPLTVTSAQKNPTAFYLCASSRGRPTNTEAFFGQGTRLTVV.

This clone appeared a single time. DNA for the CDR3: TGTGCCAGCAGCCTGGGACAGGGGGACTATGGCTACACCTTC. It translates to CASSLGQGDYGYTF. The chain recombines TRBV7-9 with TRBJ1-2, with 11 positions matching TRBD1. V shed 5 bases, J shed 3 bases, and the junction held 2 bases outside the gene matches. This CDR3 is built from 14 residues. The V gene's germline CDR1 is SEHNR and CDR2 FQNEAQ (reference sequence). Drawing the rest from reference TRBV7-9 and TRBJ1-2, the complete variable domain is DTGVSQNPRHKITKRGQNVTFRCDPISEHNRLYWYRQTLGQGPEFLTYFQNEAQLEKSRLLSDRFSAERPKGSFSTLEIQRTEQGDSAMYLCASSLGQGDYGYTFGSGTRLTVV.

To note about this clone: Its ends do not fully match the called genes, so a read error is possible. The genes are TRBV15 and TRBJ1-5; 8 bases map to TRBD1. This CDR3 spans 15 amino acids. Germline V gives CDR1 LNHNV, CDR2 YYDKDF (reference sequence). The CDR3 DNA reads as TGTGCCACCAGCGGAGACAGGGGAAAGAGACAGCCCCAGCATTTT. Amino acid sequence: CATSGDRGKRQPQHF.

The J gene is TRBJ1-1, the V gene TRBV6-5; D not certain. Germline assignment: CDR1 MNHEY and CDR2 SVGAGI. This CDR3 has 15 amino acids. Trimming took 0 bases from V and 2 from J, leaving 10 bases between them. The DNA for the CDR3 is TGTGCCAGCAGTTACTCGACACAGAGAAACACTGAAGCTTTCTTT. Translated: CASSYSTQRNTEAFF.

The chain recombines TRBV5-1 with TRBJ1-5; D is ambiguous. V was cut by 6 bases and J by 1 base, with 17 bases left in between. This CDR3 contains 16 residues. CDR1 and CDR2 (germline): SGHRS, YFSETQ. CDR3 amino acids: CASIPGRGYSNQPQHF. The CDR3, as DNA: TGCGCCAGCATCCCCGGGCGGGGTTACAGCAATCAGCCCCAGCATTTT.

This clone was seen once. The V gene is TRBV10-3, the J gene TRBJ1-3, with D unclear. Germline V gives CDR1 ENHRY, CDR2 SYGVKD. This CDR3 comprises 14 residues. Trimming shortened V by 3 bases and J by 1 base, and 7 bases separated the two germline ends. The CDR3 DNA follows: TGTGCCATCAGTGAAACCAGTTCTGGAAACACCATATATTTT. Translated, it gives CAISETSSGNTIYF.

V gene TRBV27 combines with J gene TRBJ1-2, with D unresolved. Germline lookup yields CDR1 MNHEY and CDR2 SMNVEV (reference sequence). This CDR3 has 13 amino acids. V shed 2 bases and J shed 3 bases, with 7 bases lying between them. CDR3 sequence (DNA): TGTGCCAGCAGTTTAAGTTACTACTATGGCTACACCTTC. Translating it yields CASSLSYYYGYTF.

The chain employs TRBV19 and TRBJ1-5; 10 bases agree with TRBD1. The CDR3 contains 16 residues. The germline gives CDR1 LNHDA, CDR2 SQIVND (reference sequence). Losses at the gene ends were 3 bases for V and 2 bases for J; bases not matched to a gene: 4. CDR3 nucleotides: TGTGCCAGTAGTATCCGGGACAGGGGAGGCAATCAGCCCCAGCATTTT. Protein sequence: CASSIRDRGGNQPQHF.

This clone was counted between two and nine times. The chain links TRBV27 to TRBJ1-5, with 9 positions matching TRBD1. V dropped 2 bases and J dropped 3; count of bases not matched to a gene: 2. CDR3 length: 15 amino acids. CDR1 is MNHEY and CDR2 is SMNVEV in the germline V gene (reference sequence). Here the CDR3 DNA reads TGTGCCAGCAGTTTAGGGACAGGGCTCAATCAGCCCCAGCATTTT. This codes for CASSLGTGLNQPQHF.

The chain employs TRBV28 and TRBJ2-1; D gene uncertain. This CDR3 has 16 amino acids. Germline V gene sequence: CDR1 MDHEN, CDR2 SYDVKM. V was pared by 4 bases and J by 4 bases, with 17 bases between. In DNA form, the CDR3 reads TGTGCCAGCAGTTCTAGTTTAGAGAAATTTTACAATGAGCAGTTCTTC. Its protein product is CASSSSLEKFYNEQFF.

The chain uses TRBV3-1 (or the pseudogene TRBV3-2) and TRBJ2-5; 7 bases agree with TRBD2. This CDR3 spans 15 amino acids. V shed 2 bases and J 2 bases; nucleotides not matched to a gene: 5. Germline-derived CDR1 and CDR2 are LGHDT and YNNKEL (reference sequence). Here the CDR3 reads CASSQLPSGQETQYF. As DNA, the CDR3 is TGTGCCAGCAGCCAATTGCCTAGCGGTCAAGAGACCCAGTACTTC.

The chain recombines TRBV11-2 with TRBJ2-2; 8 nucleotides line up with TRBD2. There are 19 residues in the CDR3. Germline loops: CDR1 SGHAT, CDR2 FQNNGV. V was clipped by 1 base and J by 5 bases; unmatched bases: 15. The CDR3 spells CASSLVKGSGGLSTGELFF. The CDR3 DNA is TGTGCCAGCAGCTTAGTTAAAGGGAGCGGGGGCCTCTCAACCGGGGAGCTGTTTTTT.

The chain carries TRBV4-3 and TRBJ2-7, with 10 bases identical to TRBD2. The CDR3 runs to 15 residues. Germline assignment: CDR1 LGHNA and CDR2 YSLEER. Trimming cost V 1 base and J 4 bases; bases outside gene matches: 4. The CDR3: CASSQGTSGTYEQYF. Written as DNA, the CDR3 is TGCGCCAGCAGCCAAGGGACTAGCGGCACATACGAGCAGTACTTC.

The rearrangement joins TRBV25-1 to TRBJ1-2; possibly TRBD1 for D (5 bases). The length of the CDR3 is 11 residues. CDR1 is MGHDK and CDR2 is SYGVNS in the germline V gene. With 3 bases removed from V and 12 bases from J, the gap between germline ends came to 11 bases. Here the CDR3 reads CASSDLGGNTF. CDR3 nucleotides: TGTGCCAGCAGTGATCTTGGGGGGAACACCTTC.

The J gene is TRBJ2-1, the V gene TRBV7-2; the D gene is possibly TRBD2 (7 bases). The germline V gene has CDR1 SGHTA and CDR2 FQGNSA. The V gene lost 2 bases and the J gene lost 7 bases, with 15 bases spanning the gap. This CDR3 is 15 amino acids long. The CDR3 spells CASSLLAGAGNEQFF. CDR3 nucleotide sequence: TGTGCCAGCAGCTTACTCGCGGGGGCGGGGAATGAGCAGTTCTTC.

The rearrangement uses TRBV19 and TRBJ2-5; D is possibly TRBD1 (6 bases). Trimming shortened V by 5 bases and J by 4 bases, and 20 bases separated the two germline ends. The V gene's germline CDR1 is LNHDA and CDR2 SQIVND (reference sequence). This CDR3 is built from 16 residues. CDR3 in amino acids: CASSDQRGFEGETQYF. DNA for the CDR3: TGTGCCAGTAGTGACCAGAGGGGGTTCGAAGGAGAGACCCAGTACTTC.

The chain employs TRBV27 and TRBJ1-5; TRBD1 matches at 7 bases. The trim removed 3 bases at V and 2 bases at J, leaving 1 base unmatched. This CDR3 comprises 14 residues. Germline CDR1 MNHEY, CDR2 SMNVEV (reference sequence). CDR3 bases: TGTGCCAGCAGTTTCGGGACAGGCAATCAGCCCCAGCATTTT. Its translation: CASSFGTGNQPQHF.

The J gene is TRBJ2-7, the V gene TRBV6-5, with a tentative D call TRBD2 (6 bases). The CDR3 contains 15 residues. Germline V gene data show CDR1 as MNHEY and CDR2 as SVGAGI. With 6 bases removed from V and 6 bases from J, the gap between germline ends came to 21 bases. This chain's CDR3 is CASRTTGTSPLEQYF. In DNA form, the CDR3 reads TGTGCCAGCAGGACTACCGGGACTTCCCCTCTCGAGCAGTACTTC.

The chain recombines TRBV9 with TRBJ2-1; 9 bases are shared with TRBD2. V gave up 3 bases and J gave up 7 bases; unmatched junction bases: 5. The CDR3 loop spans 14 amino acids. CDR1 and CDR2 (germline): SGDLS, YYNGEE. The CDR3: CASSGAGGHNEQFF. The CDR3 DNA sequence: TGTGCCAGCAGCGGCGCGGGGGGGCATAATGAGCAGTTCTTC. The full variable domain, completed using reference TRBV9 and TRBJ2-1, is DSGVTQTPKHLITATGQRVTLRCSPRSGDLSVYWYQQSLDQGLQFLIQYYNGEERAKGNILERFSAQQFPDLHSELNLSSLELGDSALYFCASSGAGGHNEQFFGPGTRLTVL.

This clone was recorded a few times. This sequence joins TRBV3-1 (or the pseudogene TRBV3-2) and TRBJ2-5; 7 positions match TRBD2. CDR3 length equals 15 residues. Germline CDR1 and CDR2: LGHDT and YNNKEL (reference sequence). Trimming at V came to 0 bases and at J to 5 bases, leaving 6 bases not matched to a gene. CDR3 in amino acids: CASSQEGFSGETQYF. As DNA, the CDR3 is TGTGCCAGCAGCCAAGAGGGGTTTAGCGGGGAGACCCAGTACTTC.

The chain links TRBV10-3 to TRBJ1-2, with D possibly being TRBD1 (6 bases). Between the trimmed V and J ends, which lost 6 bases and 0 bases, there was a span of 11 bases. CDR3 length: 14 amino acids. Germline CDR1 ENHRY, CDR2 SYGVKD. The CDR3 sequence: CAIRHQGSNYGYTF. The DNA for the CDR3 is TGTGCCATCAGACACCAGGGGTCTAACTATGGCTACACCTTC.

The gene calls are TRBV13 and TRBJ2-7, with TRBD1 as a possible D gene (7 bases). CDR1 and CDR2 from the germline V gene are PRHDT and FYEKMQ (reference sequence). The CDR3 runs 14 residues. The V end was cut by 4 bases, the J end by 7 bases, with 17 bases between. The CDR3 DNA sequence: TGTGCCAGCAGCTCCCGGGGGCCGACAGGGGAGCAGTACTTC. Translating it yields CASSSRGPTGEQYF.

The chain is built from TRBV7-9 and TRBJ2-1, with TRBD1 identical over 10 bases. In germline, CDR1 is SEHNR, CDR2 FQNEAQ (reference sequence). The CDR3 sequence is 16 residues long. The trim removed 5 bases at V and 4 bases at J, leaving 8 bases unmatched. CDR3 region: CASSRLGGQGYNEQFF. The CDR3 DNA is TGTGCCAGCAGCCGTCTCGGGGGACAGGGGTACAATGAGCAGTTCTTC. Looking up the rest from reference TRBV7-9 and TRBJ2-1 gives the full variable domain: DTGVSQNPRHKITKRGQNVTFRCDPISEHNRLYWYRQTLGQGPEFLTYFQNEAQLEKSRLLSDRFSAERPKGSFSTLEIQRTEQGDSAMYLCASSRLGGQGYNEQFFGPGTRLTVL.

The chain uses TRBV13 and TRBJ2-3, with a weak D call TRBD2 (7 bases). Trimming took 5 bases from V and 4 from J, leaving 16 bases between them. From germline, CDR1 is PRHDT and CDR2 FYEKMQ (reference sequence). The CDR3 sequence is 15 residues long. The CDR3 DNA reads TGTGCCAGCAGCCAGCTGGGGGGGCACGCAGATACGCAGTATTTT. As protein: CASSQLGGHADTQYF.

The CDR3 region is CASSVGSGGVTYEQYF. CDR3 DNA: TGTGCCAGCAGCGTAGGTAGCGGGGGCGTAACCTACGAGCAGTACTTC. This sequence joins TRBV9 and TRBJ2-7; 9 bases align to TRBD2. From germline, CDR1 is SGDLS and CDR2 YYNGEE. The CDR3 loop spans 16 amino acids. The V gene end was trimmed by 0 bases and the J gene end by 2 bases; junction bases not matched to a gene: 6.

This chain connects TRBV5-1 to TRBJ2-2; TRBD1 aligns across 8 bases. The trim removed 5 bases at V and 1 base at J, leaving 4 bases unmatched. This CDR3 has 15 residues. Germline assignment: CDR1 SGHRS and CDR2 YFSETQ. The CDR3 DNA follows: TGCGCCAGCAGGACCGGGACAGGGAACACCGGGGAGCTGTTTTTT. This translates into CASRTGTGNTGELFF.

With regard to this clone: The sample holds other DNA sequences that translate to the same CDR3. The V gene is TRBV18, the J gene TRBJ1-5; 8 nucleotides align to TRBD1. The CDR3 has 15 amino acids. Unmatched junction bases numbered 1, after V lost 2 bases and J lost 1 base. The V gene's germline CDR1 is KGHSH and CDR2 LQKENI. The CDR3 nucleotides read TGTGCCAGCTCACCAGGGACAGGCAGCAATCAGCCCCAGCATTTT. Amino acids: CASSPGTGSNQPQHF.

The V and J genes are TRBV6-4 and TRBJ2-2; tentative D call: TRBD1 (5 bases). V was pared by 3 bases and J by 4 bases, with 9 bases between. CDR3 size: 14 residues. CDR1 is MRHNA and CDR2 is SNTAGT in the germline V gene. Here the CDR3 reads CASSEQATTGELFF. In nucleotides, the CDR3 is TGTGCCAGCAGTGAACAGGCAACCACCGGGGAGCTGTTTTTT.